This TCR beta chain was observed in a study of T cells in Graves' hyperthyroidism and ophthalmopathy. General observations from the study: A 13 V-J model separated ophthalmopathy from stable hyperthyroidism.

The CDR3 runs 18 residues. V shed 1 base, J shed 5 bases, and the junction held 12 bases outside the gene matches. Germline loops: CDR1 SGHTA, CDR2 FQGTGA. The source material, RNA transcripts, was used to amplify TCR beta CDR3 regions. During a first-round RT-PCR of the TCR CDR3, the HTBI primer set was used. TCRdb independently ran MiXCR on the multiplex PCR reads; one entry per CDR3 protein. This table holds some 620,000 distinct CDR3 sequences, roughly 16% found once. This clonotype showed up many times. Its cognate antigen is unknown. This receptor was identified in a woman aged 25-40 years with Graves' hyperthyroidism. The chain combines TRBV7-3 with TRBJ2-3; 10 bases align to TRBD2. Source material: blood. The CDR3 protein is CASSLNPSGSGSGDTQYF. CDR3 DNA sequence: TGTGCCAGCAGCTTAAATCCTAGCGGGAGCGGTTCGGGAGATACGCAGTATTTT.